Listed here are 18 T cell receptor beta chains from one sample, sequenced in a study of a mutant IDH1 vaccine in newly diagnosed glioma. Clones were read by immunoSEQ multiplex PCR, and TCRdb kept only the in-frame ones, dropping some. The sample shows around 63,000 clones, 80% to 95% of them seen only once. The time point is: baseline, week 1 (first vaccination visit). The sample's treatment: pre-vaccination baseline after standard-of-care therapy. The sequenced sample was PBMCs, obtained from a glioma patient treated with radiotherapy, temozolomide or both. The receptors derive from a middle-aged man with glioma.

This clone was recorded once. The rearrangement links TRBV28 to TRBJ1-5; D may be TRBD1 (5 bases). Germline assignment: CDR1 MDHEN and CDR2 SYDVKM. Trimming shortened V by 8 bases and J by 1 base, and 12 bases separated the two germline ends. CDR3 length: 14 amino acids. Written as DNA, the CDR3 is TGTGCCAGCTTATGGGGGGGAAGCAATCAGCCCCAGCATTTT. This sequence encodes CASLWGGSNQPQHF.

The chain joins TRBV27 to TRBJ2-3, with a possible D match to TRBD2 (5 bases). Trimming shortened V by 6 bases and J by 0 bases, and 19 bases separated the two germline ends. Germline CDR1 reads MNHEY; CDR2 reads SMNVEV (reference sequence). The length of the CDR3 is 17 residues. CDR3 sequence: CASRDTSGSASTDTQYF. The DNA for the CDR3 is TGTGCCAGCAGAGATACCAGCGGCTCAGCTAGCACAGATACGCAGTATTTT.

Only one count was recorded for this clone. The chain uses TRBV29-1 and TRBJ2-3, with TRBD1 identical over 7 bases. Germline-derived CDR1 and CDR2 are SQVTM and ANQGSEA. Trimming removed 7 bases from V and 0 bases from J; junction bases left unmatched: 7. This CDR3 contains 14 residues. The CDR3 nucleotides read TGCAGCGCTACAGGGGTCTTTAGCACAGATACGCAGTATTTT. Translation: CSATGVFSTDTQYF.

V usage is TRBV30 and J usage is TRBJ1-1; TRBD1 might be the D (5 bases). Looked up from germline, CDR1 is GTSNPN and CDR2 is SVGIG (reference sequence). Trimming cost V 7 bases and J 6 bases, with 21 bases left between them. The CDR3 runs to 14 residues. In nucleotides, the CDR3 is TGTGCCTACATTACTTTGGGGGTTTTTGCTGAAGCTTTCTTT. As protein: CAYITLGVFAEAFF.

The chain uses TRBV28 and TRBJ1-4; D is perhaps TRBD1 (6 bases). Trimming pared 1 base from V and 8 bases from J, leaving 14 bases between. The CDR3 is 15 residues long. CDR1 and CDR2 from the germline V gene are MDHEN and SYDVKM. CDR3 nucleotide sequence: TGTGCCAGCAGTTTATCCGCAGGGGTTTGGGAAAAACTGTTTTTT. It encodes CASSLSAGVWEKLFF.

The genes are TRBV7-9 and TRBJ2-1; D might be TRBD1 (5 bases). Germline CDR1 is SEHNR and CDR2 is FQNEAQ (reference sequence). Between the trimmed V and J ends, which lost 5 bases and 4 bases, there was a span of 15 bases. The CDR3 has 15 amino acids. In DNA, the CDR3 is TGTGCCAGCAGCACCGTGGGCGACAGATACAATGAGCAGTTCTTC. Translation gives CASSTVGDRYNEQFF.

This clone appeared a single time. This chain connects TRBV6-5 to TRBJ1-2; a weak D match, TRBD1 (5 bases). Trimming stripped 6 bases from V and 2 bases from J, with 10 bases between. CDR3 length equals 13 residues. Germline CDR1 MNHEY, CDR2 SVGAGI. The CDR3 nucleotides read TGTGCCAGCAGACCAGGGTCAAACTATGGCTACACCTTC. This codes for CASRPGSNYGYTF.

The chain recombines TRBV2 with TRBJ2-2; a weak D match, TRBD2 (5 bases). Germline V gene sequence: CDR1 SNHLY, CDR2 FYNNEI. V lost 6 bases to trimming and J lost 6 bases, with 11 bases between them. The CDR3 runs to 13 residues. CDR3 bases: TGTGCCAGCAGACCGGGGTGGTCCGGGGAGCTGTTTTTT. This codes for CASRPGWSGELFF.

The gene calls are TRBV7-2 and TRBJ1-1; D ambiguous. The length of the CDR3 is 14 residues. From germline, CDR1 is SGHTA and CDR2 FQGNSA. V lost 5 bases and J 8 bases, leaving 18 bases between the germline ends. Here the CDR3 reads CASSPGIYTLEAFF. The DNA for the CDR3 is TGTGCCAGCAGCCCGGGGATTTACACGCTGGAAGCTTTCTTT.

The V gene is TRBV14, the J gene TRBJ2-7; the D gene could be TRBD1 or TRBD2 (6 bases each). V shed 8 bases and J shed 2 bases, with 16 bases lying between them. Germline assignment: CDR1 SGHDN and CDR2 FVKESK. The CDR3 is made up of 14 amino acids. The CDR3 sequence: CASGQGGGPYEQYF. In DNA form, the CDR3 reads TGTGCCAGCGGTCAGGGTGGGGGGCCCTACGAGCAGTACTTC.

The genes are TRBV18 and TRBJ1-2; TRBD1 aligns across 9 bases. V was clipped by 3 bases and J by 8 bases; unmatched bases: 10. Germline lookup yields CDR1 KGHSH and CDR2 LQKENI. CDR3 size: 15 residues. The CDR3 region is CASSPGTGRSEGYTF. The CDR3 region has the DNA TGTGCCAGCTCACCCGGGACAGGGCGGTCGGAGGGCTACACCTTC.

The rearrangement links TRBV6-5 to TRBJ1-6; 9 bases map to TRBD1. This CDR3 contains 15 residues. V gave up 6 bases and J gave up 9 bases; unmatched junction bases: 9. The germline CDR1 and CDR2 sequences are MNHEY and SVGAGI. CDR3 loop: CASSPGQGWSSPLHF. DNA for the CDR3: TGTGCCAGCAGCCCAGGACAGGGGTGGTCTTCACCCCTCCACTTT.

The count of this clone is one. The CDR3 coding sequence is TGCGCCAGCAGGGAGGACACTGAAGCTTTCTTT. Protein: CASREDTEAFF. The V gene is TRBV10-2, the J gene TRBJ1-1; no reliable D call. The CDR3 is made up of 11 amino acids. Trimming took 6 bases from V and 3 from J, leaving 5 bases between them. The germline gives CDR1 WSHSY, CDR2 SAAADI.

The chain is built from TRBV18 and TRBJ2-5, with 8 bases aligning to TRBD2. The CDR3 is 13 residues long. Trimming removed 8 bases from V and 5 bases from J; junction bases left unmatched: 7. CDR1 and CDR2 (germline): KGHSH, LQKENI. The CDR3 here is CASDSGGWETQYF. Written as DNA, the CDR3 is TGTGCCAGCGACAGCGGGGGCTGGGAGACCCAGTACTTC.

CDR3 region: CASSPLPAENGYTF. The CDR3 coding sequence is TGCGCCAGCAGCCCCCTTCCGGCAGAAAATGGCTACACCTTC. V and J are TRBV5-1 and TRBJ1-2; the D is unclear. CDR3 length equals 14 residues. The V and J ends lost 4 bases and 6 bases respectively, with 16 bases between them. Germline assignment: CDR1 SGHRS and CDR2 YFSETQ. The full variable domain, its missing parts supplied by reference TRBV5-1 and TRBJ1-2, is KAGVTQTPRYLIKTRGQQVTLSCSPISGHRSVSWYQQTPGQGLQFLFEYFSETQRNKGNFPGRFSGRQFSNSRSEMNVSTLELGDSALYLCASSPLPAENGYTFGSGTRLTVV.

In its sample, this clone was seen once. The gene calls are TRBV6-1 and TRBJ1-1, with D possibly TRBD1 on 6 matching bases. Germline loops: CDR1 MNHNS, CDR2 SASEGT. The V end was cut by 3 bases, the J end by 1 base, with 12 bases between. The CDR3 covers 15 residues. The CDR3, as DNA: TGTGCCAGCAGTGATTGGGGGGGGCGGAACACTGAAGCTTTCTTT. It encodes CASSDWGGRNTEAFF.

The chain joins TRBV9 to TRBJ1-2; D is perhaps TRBD1 (6 bases). Germline CDR1 SGDLS, CDR2 YYNGEE. The CDR3 extends over 13 amino acids. V dropped 3 bases and J dropped 2 bases, with 8 bases sitting between them. In DNA form, the CDR3 reads TGTGCCAGCAGCGCACAGGGAAACTATGGCTACACCTTC. Translating it yields CASSAQGNYGYTF.

This clone was counted between two and nine times. This chain links TRBV6-5 with TRBJ1-5, with D uncertain. V was trimmed by 6 bases and J by 2 bases, leaving 14 bases between them. Germline CDR1 and CDR2: MNHEY and SVGAGI. The CDR3 sequence is 15 residues long. The DNA of the CDR3 is TGTGCCAGCAGGACGTTGGGGTTGGGCAATCAGCCCCAGCATTTT. Translated, it gives CASRTLGLGNQPQHF.